This T cell receptor (beta chain) is drawn from a study of blood T cell repertoires in COVID-19. Across the whole study: COVID-19 samples collected from the United States, Italy and Spain covered acute and convalescent phases.

Per the original methods: The assay estimated nucleated cells by amplifying reference gene primers. TCRdb's copy holds only in-frame clones and misses some; the assay was immunoSEQ multiplex PCR. Clone size and the V and J calls come from that table; the DNA yielded D and trimming. The repertoire consists of fewer than 250,000 clones, with over 80% occurring once and the leading ten covering about 2.5%. Germline CDR1 KGHSH, CDR2 LQKENI. CDR3 size: 15 residues. Trimming took 1 base from V and 2 from J, leaving 12 bases between them. The chain has TRBV18 and TRBJ2-7; D possibly corresponds to TRBD1 (6 bases). The material sequenced was peripheral blood. The origin of this receptor is a woman in her sixties or seventies with active or convalescent COVID-19. The CDR3 DNA reads as TGTGCCAGCTCACCACTCGTGACAGGTCCCTACGAGCAGTACTTC. This codes for CASSPLVTGPYEQYF. Together with reference TRBV18 and TRBJ2-7, the CDR3 gives the full variable domain: NAGVMQNPRHLVRRRGQEARLRCSPMKGHSHVYWYRQLPEEGLKFMVYLQKENIIDESGMPKERFSAEFPKEGPSILRIQQVVRGDSAAYFCASSPLVTGPYEQYFGPGTRLTVT.